This passage covers 13 T cell receptor beta chains from one sample sequenced in a study of T cell repertoires in cytomegalovirus infection. MiXCR, run by TCRdb on the reads, gives a single entry per CDR3 protein. The sample lists 400,000 to 550,000 distinct CDR3 sequences, approximately 11% occurring once. Sequencing used PBMCs. The source is a human donor in good health (CMV status not recorded). Some clones in this sample may be carry-over from other donors' samples.

This clonotype occurred many times. The chain couples TRBV2 to TRBJ2-3; D call uncertain. CDR1 and CDR2 from the germline V gene are SNHLY and FYNNEI. The V end lost 6 bases, the J end lost 2 bases, and 6 bases lay between the germline ends. There are 12 residues in the CDR3. The CDR3 bases are TGTGCCAGCAGGGAGAACACAGATACGCAGTATTTT. This encodes CASRENTDTQYF. Combining the CDR3 with reference TRBV2 and TRBJ2-3 gives the whole variable domain EPEVTQTPSHQVTQMGQEVILRCVPISNHLYFYWYRQILGQKVEFLVSFYNNEISEKSEIFDDQFSVERPDGSNFTLKIRSTKLEDSAMYFCASRENTDTQYFGPGTRLTVL.

Many counts were recorded for this clonotype. J is TRBJ2-5 and V is TRBV7-6, with D maybe TRBD1 (6 bases). This CDR3 comprises 14 residues. Per the germline V gene, CDR1 is SGHVS and CDR2 is FNYEAQ. V was clipped by 4 bases and J by 6 bases, with 15 bases between them. Here the CDR3 reads CASSSSDSRQTQYF. The CDR3, as DNA: TGTGCCAGCAGCTCATCGGACAGTCGGCAGACCCAGTACTTC.

The rearrangement joins TRBV18 to TRBJ2-1, with D perhaps TRBD2 (6 bases). Germline assignment: CDR1 KGHSH and CDR2 LQKENI. V lost 0 bases to trimming and J lost 3 bases, with 12 bases between them. This CDR3 spans 16 amino acids. The CDR3 loop reads CASSPPTPGLYNEQFF. The DNA for the CDR3 is TGTGCCAGCTCACCACCGACCCCGGGACTCTACAATGAGCAGTTCTTC. The full variable domain, rest sourced from reference TRBV18 and TRBJ2-1, is NAGVMQNPRHLVRRRGQEARLRCSPMKGHSHVYWYRQLPEEGLKFMVYLQKENIIDESGMPKERFSAEFPKEGPSILRIQQVVRGDSAAYFCASSPPTPGLYNEQFFGPGTRLTVL.

This clonotype was detected many times. The CDR3 sequence: CASSYGALTYNEQFF. CDR3 in DNA: TGTGCCAGCAGTTACGGCGCGCTGACCTACAATGAGCAGTTCTTC. The chain has TRBV6-2 or TRBV6-3 and TRBJ2-1, with D unclear. The germline gives CDR1 MNHEY, CDR2 SVGEGT. Trimming removed 2 bases from V and 2 bases from J, with 10 bases in between. The CDR3 covers 15 residues.

This clonotype has a count of ten or more. The V gene is TRBV6-5, the J gene TRBJ2-3; D perhaps matches TRBD1 (6 bases). CDR1 is MNHEY, CDR2 SVGAGI, per germline. V was pared by 0 bases and J by 4 bases, with 14 bases between. CDR3 length: 16 residues. CDR3 in amino acids: CASSYSSDRSPDTQYF. CDR3 in DNA: TGTGCCAGCAGTTACTCCTCCGACAGGTCCCCAGATACGCAGTATTTT.

This clonotype was observed many times. V is TRBV7-4 and J is TRBJ2-5, with D possibly being TRBD1 (6 bases). Looked up from germline, CDR1 is SGHVT and CDR2 is SQSDAQ. CDR3 length: 15 residues. V dropped 5 bases and J dropped 2 bases, with 15 bases sitting between them. CDR3 nucleotide sequence: TGTGCCAGCAGCCTTCGGACAGCTCCACAAGAGACCCAGTACTTC. Its translation is CASSLRTAPQETQYF.

This rearrangement joins TRBV7-9 to TRBJ1-1; D is uncertain. V dropped 8 bases and J dropped 4 bases, with 14 bases sitting between them. The CDR3 has 13 amino acids. CDR1 SEHNR and CDR2 FQNEAQ come from the germline V gene (reference sequence). The DNA of the CDR3 is TGTGCCAGCCGTCTTATACAAGGCACTGAAGCTTTCTTT. Translation gives CASRLIQGTEAFF.

A few counts support this clonotype. The chain combines TRBV20-1 with TRBJ2-2; unclear D gene. In germline, CDR1 is DFQATT, CDR2 SNEGSKA (reference sequence). The CDR3 is made up of 14 amino acids. V was shortened by 5 bases and J by 2 bases, with 12 bases between the two germline ends. CDR3 in amino acids: CSARPWANTGELFF. CDR3 DNA: TGCAGTGCTCGACCCTGGGCAAACACCGGGGAGCTGTTTTTT.

In its sample, this clonotype was seen a few times. V usage is TRBV20-1 and J usage is TRBJ2-2, with TRBD1 identical over 8 bases. The CDR3 spans 14 residues. Germline CDR1 reads DFQATT; CDR2 reads SNEGSKA (reference sequence). The J segment lost 5 bases and the V segment lost 3 bases, leaving 5 bases of the junction unmatched. The chain's CDR3 is CSARDRVFTGELFF. CDR3 DNA sequence: TGCAGTGCTAGGGACAGGGTATTTACCGGGGAGCTGTTTTTT.

This clonotype occurred a few times. This sequence joins TRBV2 and TRBJ2-7, with D unclear. V lost 2 bases and J lost 5, with 13 bases in between. CDR3 size: 14 residues. Germline lookup yields CDR1 SNHLY and CDR2 FYNNEI. CDR3 amino acids: CASSEISRLDEQYF. The CDR3 nucleotides read TGTGCCAGCAGTGAAATCTCCAGGCTGGACGAGCAGTACTTC.

This clonotype turned up a few times. V usage is TRBV10-1 and J usage is TRBJ2-3; D is perhaps TRBD1 (5 bases). The V end lost 3 bases, the J end lost 0 bases, and 10 bases lay between the germline ends. Germline CDR1 and CDR2: WNHNN and SYGVQD (reference sequence). There are 15 residues in the CDR3. The CDR3 DNA reads TGCGCCAGCAGTGACCCCTCAGGGAGCACAGATACGCAGTATTTT. Translation: CASSDPSGSTDTQYF.

Sample share makes this clonotype medium-sized. V is TRBV7-2 and J is TRBJ2-5; possibly TRBD2 for D (6 bases). Per germline, CDR1 SGHTA and CDR2 FQGNSA. This CDR3 has 16 residues. Trimming removed 5 bases from V and 4 bases from J, with 20 bases in between. The CDR3 DNA sequence: TGTGCCAGCAGCCCCTCCCGTGGGGGGATAGGAGAGACCCAGTACTTC. It translates to CASSPSRGGIGETQYF.

This clonotype was counted many times. The chain joins TRBV7-8 to TRBJ1-6, with no clear D. The germline CDR1 and CDR2 sequences are SGHVS and FQNEAQ. The CDR3 length is 13 residues. The CDR3 loop reads CVTLWFHNSPLHF. For the CDR3, the DNA is TGTGTCACGCTGTGGTTCCATAATTCACCCCTCCACTTT.